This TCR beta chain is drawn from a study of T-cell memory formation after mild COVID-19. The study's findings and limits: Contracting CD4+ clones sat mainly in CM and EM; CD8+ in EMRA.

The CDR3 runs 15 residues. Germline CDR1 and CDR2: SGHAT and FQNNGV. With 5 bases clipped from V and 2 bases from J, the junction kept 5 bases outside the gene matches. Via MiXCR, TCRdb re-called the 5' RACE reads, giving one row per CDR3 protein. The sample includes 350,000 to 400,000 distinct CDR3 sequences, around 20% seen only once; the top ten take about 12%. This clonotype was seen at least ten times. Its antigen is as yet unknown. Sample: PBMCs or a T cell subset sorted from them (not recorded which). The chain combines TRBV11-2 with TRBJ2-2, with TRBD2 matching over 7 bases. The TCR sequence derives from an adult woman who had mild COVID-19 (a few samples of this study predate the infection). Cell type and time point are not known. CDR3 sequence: CASSTGTINTGELFF. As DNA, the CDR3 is TGTGCCAGCAGCACCGGGACTATAAACACCGGGGAGCTGTTTTTT.